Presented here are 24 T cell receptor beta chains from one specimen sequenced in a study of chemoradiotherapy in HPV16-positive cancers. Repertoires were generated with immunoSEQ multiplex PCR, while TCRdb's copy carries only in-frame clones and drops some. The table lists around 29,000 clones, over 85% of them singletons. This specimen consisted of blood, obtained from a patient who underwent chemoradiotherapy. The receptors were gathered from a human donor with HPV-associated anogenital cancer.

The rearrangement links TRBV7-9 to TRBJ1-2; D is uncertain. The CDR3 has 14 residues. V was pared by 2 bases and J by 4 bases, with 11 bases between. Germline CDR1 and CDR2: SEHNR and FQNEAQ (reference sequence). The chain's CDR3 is CASSLSGVGYGYTF. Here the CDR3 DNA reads TGTGCCAGCAGCTTAAGCGGGGTAGGCTATGGCTACACCTTC.

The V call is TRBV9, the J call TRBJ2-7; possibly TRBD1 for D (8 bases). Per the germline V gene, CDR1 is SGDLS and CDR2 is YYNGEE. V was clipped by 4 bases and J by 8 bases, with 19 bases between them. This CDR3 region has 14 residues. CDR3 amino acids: CASSPGGQGGKQYF. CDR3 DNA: TGTGCCAGCAGCCCAGGAGGACAGGGAGGGAAGCAGTACTTC. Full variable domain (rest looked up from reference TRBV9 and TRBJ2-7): DSGVTQTPKHLITATGQRVTLRCSPRSGDLSVYWYQQSLDQGLQFLIQYYNGEERAKGNILERFSAQQFPDLHSELNLSSLELGDSALYFCASSPGGQGGKQYFGPGTRLTVT.

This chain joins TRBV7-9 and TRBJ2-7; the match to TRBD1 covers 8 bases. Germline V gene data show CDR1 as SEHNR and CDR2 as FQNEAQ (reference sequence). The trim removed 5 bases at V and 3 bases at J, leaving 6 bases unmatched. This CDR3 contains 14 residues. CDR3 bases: TGTGCCAGCAGCATCGGACAGGGCCTCTACGAGCAGTACTTC. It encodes CASSIGQGLYEQYF.

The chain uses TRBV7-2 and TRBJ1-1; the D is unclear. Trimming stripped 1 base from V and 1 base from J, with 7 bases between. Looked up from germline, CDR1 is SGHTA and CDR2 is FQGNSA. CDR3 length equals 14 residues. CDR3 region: CASSLGAENTEAFF. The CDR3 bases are TGTGCCAGCAGCTTAGGGGCAGAGAACACTGAAGCTTTCTTT. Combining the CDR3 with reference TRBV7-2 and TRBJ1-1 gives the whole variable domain GAGVSQSPSNKVTEKGKDVELRCDPISGHTALYWYRQSLGQGLEFLIYFQGNSAPDKSGLPSDRFSAERTGGSVSTLTIQRTQQEDSAVYLCASSLGAENTEAFFGQGTRLTVV.

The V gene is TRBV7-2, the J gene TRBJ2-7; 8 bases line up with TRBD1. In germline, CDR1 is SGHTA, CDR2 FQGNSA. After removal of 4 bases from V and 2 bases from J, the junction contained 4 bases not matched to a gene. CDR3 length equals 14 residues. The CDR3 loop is CASSSYRGAYEQYF. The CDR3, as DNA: TGTGCCAGCAGCTCCTACAGGGGGGCCTACGAGCAGTACTTC.

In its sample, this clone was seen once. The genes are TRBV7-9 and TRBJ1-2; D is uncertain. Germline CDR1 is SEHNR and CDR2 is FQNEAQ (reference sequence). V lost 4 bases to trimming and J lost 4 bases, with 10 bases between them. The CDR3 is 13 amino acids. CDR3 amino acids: CASSSLLGYGYTF. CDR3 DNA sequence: TGTGCCAGCAGCTCCCTACTTGGCTATGGCTACACCTTC. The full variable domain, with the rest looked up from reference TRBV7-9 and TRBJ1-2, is DTGVSQNPRHKITKRGQNVTFRCDPISEHNRLYWYRQTLGQGPEFLTYFQNEAQLEKSRLLSDRFSAERPKGSFSTLEIQRTEQGDSAMYLCASSSLLGYGYTFGSGTRLTVV.

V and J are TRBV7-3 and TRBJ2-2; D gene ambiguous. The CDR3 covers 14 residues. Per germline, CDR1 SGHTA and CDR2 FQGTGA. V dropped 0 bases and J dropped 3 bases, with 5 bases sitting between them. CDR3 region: CASSLTGYTGELFF. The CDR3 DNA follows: TGTGCCAGCAGCTTAACGGGATACACCGGGGAGCTGTTTTTT.

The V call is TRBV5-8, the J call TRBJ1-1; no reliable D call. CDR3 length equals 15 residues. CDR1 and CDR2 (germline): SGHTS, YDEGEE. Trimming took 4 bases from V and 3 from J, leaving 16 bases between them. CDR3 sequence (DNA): TGTGCCAGCAGCCCCCAAGAGCTGAGAGACACTGAAGCTTTCTTT. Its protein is CASSPQELRDTEAFF.

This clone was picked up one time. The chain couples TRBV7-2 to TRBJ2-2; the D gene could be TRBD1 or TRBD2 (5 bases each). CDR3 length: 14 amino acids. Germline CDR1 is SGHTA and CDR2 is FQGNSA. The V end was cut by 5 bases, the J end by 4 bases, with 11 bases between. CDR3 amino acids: CASSEGRRTGELFF. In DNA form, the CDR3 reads TGTGCCAGCAGCGAGGGACGTCGCACCGGGGAGCTGTTTTTT.

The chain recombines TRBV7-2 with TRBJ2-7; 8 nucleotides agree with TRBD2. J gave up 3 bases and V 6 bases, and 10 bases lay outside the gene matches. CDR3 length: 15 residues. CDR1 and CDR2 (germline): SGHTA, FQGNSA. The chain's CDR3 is CASSRGLARFYEQYF. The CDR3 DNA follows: TGTGCCAGCAGTCGTGGACTAGCTCGATTCTACGAGCAGTACTTC.

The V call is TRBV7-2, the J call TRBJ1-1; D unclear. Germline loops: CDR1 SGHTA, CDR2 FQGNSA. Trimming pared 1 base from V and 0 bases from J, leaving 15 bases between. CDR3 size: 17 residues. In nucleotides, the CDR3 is TGTGCCAGCAGCTTAGACTCACTAACAGCCATGAACACTGAAGCTTTCTTT. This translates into CASSLDSLTAMNTEAFF.

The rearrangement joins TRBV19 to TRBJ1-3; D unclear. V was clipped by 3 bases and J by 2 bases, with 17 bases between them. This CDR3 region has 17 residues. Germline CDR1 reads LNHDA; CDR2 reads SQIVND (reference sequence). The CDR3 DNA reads TGTGCCAGTAGTATCCCCGGCGGGTCAAGGACTGGAAACACCATATATTTT. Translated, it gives CASSIPGGSRTGNTIYF.

The CDR3: CASSTGTENTGELFF. The DNA for the CDR3 is TGTGCCAGCAGTACCGGGACAGAGAACACCGGGGAGCTGTTTTTT. The chain has TRBV18 and TRBJ2-2, with 7 positions matching TRBD1. The germline V gene has CDR1 KGHSH and CDR2 LQKENI. Germline trimming cut 8 bases from V and 1 base from J; bases unmatched to any gene: 7. The CDR3 has 15 amino acids.

CDR3 in DNA: TGTGCCATCAGGGGACAGGGGAAGGTTGACACCGGGGAGCTGTTTTTT. Amino acid sequence: CAIRGQGKVDTGELFF. The chain joins TRBV10-3 to TRBJ2-2; TRBD1 matches 10 bases. CDR3 size: 16 residues. Per germline, CDR1 ENHRY and CDR2 SYGVKD. J gave up 3 bases and V 6 bases, and 7 bases lay outside the gene matches.

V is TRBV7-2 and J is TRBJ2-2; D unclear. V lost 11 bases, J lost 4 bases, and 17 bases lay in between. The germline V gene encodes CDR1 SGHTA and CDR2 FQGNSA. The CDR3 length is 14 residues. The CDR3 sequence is CASLDRSSTGELFF. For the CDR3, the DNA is TGTGCCTCCCTGGACCGGTCTAGCACCGGGGAGCTGTTTTTT. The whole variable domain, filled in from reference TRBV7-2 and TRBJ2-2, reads GAGVSQSPSNKVTEKGKDVELRCDPISGHTALYWYRQSLGQGLEFLIYFQGNSAPDKSGLPSDRFSAERTGGSVSTLTIQRTQQEDSAVYLCASLDRSSTGELFFGEGSRLTVL.

CDR3 nucleotides: TGTGCCAGCAGTGCATCCGGTTCTGGGGCCAACGTCCTGACTTTC. Its protein product is CASSASGSGANVLTF. This sequence joins TRBV6-1 and TRBJ2-6; D is ambiguous. The CDR3 runs 15 residues. Trimming removed 4 bases at V and 1 base at J, with 8 bases between. CDR1 and CDR2 from the germline V gene are MNHNS and SASEGT.

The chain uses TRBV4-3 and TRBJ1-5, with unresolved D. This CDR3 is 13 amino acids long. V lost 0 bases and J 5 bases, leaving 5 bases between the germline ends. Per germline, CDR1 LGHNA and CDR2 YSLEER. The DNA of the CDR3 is TGCGCCAGCAGCCAAGATGTGGATCAGCCCCAGCATTTT. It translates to CASSQDVDQPQHF.

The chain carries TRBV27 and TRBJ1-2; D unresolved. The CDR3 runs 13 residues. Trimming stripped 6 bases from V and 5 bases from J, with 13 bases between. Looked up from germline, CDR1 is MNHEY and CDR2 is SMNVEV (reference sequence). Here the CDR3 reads CASSQVSQYGYTF. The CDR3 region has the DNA TGTGCCAGCAGCCAAGTTAGCCAGTATGGCTACACCTTC.

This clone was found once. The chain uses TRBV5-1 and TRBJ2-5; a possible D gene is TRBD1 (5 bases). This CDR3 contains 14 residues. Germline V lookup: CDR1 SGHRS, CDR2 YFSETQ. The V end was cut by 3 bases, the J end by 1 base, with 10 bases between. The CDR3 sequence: CASSSRGLQETQYF. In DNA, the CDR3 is TGCGCCAGCAGCTCTAGGGGCCTCCAAGAGACCCAGTACTTC.

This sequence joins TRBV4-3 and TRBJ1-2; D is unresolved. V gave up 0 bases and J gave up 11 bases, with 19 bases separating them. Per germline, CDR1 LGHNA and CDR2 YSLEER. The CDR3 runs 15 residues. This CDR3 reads CASSQEIDRRLGYTF. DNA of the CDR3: TGCGCCAGCAGCCAAGAGATAGACCGTCGGCTTGGGTACACCTTC.

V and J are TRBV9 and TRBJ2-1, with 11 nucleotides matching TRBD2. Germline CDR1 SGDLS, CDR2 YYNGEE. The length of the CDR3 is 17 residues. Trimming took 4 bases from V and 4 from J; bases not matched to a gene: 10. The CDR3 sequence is CASSTPGTSGIYNEQFF. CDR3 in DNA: TGTGCCAGCAGCACCCCCGGGACTAGCGGTATTTACAATGAGCAGTTCTTC.

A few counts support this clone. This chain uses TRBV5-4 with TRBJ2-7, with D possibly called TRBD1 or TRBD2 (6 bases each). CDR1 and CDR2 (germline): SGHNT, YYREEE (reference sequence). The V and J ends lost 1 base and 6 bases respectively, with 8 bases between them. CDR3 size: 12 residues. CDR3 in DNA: TGTGCCAGCAGCTTGTGGGGGGCCGAGCAGTACTTC. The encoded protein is CASSLWGAEQYF.

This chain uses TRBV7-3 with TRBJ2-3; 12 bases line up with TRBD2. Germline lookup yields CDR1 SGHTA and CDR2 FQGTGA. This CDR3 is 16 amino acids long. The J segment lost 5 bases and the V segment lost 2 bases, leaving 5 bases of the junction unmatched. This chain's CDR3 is CASSLSSGGALDTQYF. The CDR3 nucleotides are TGTGCCAGCAGCTTATCTAGCGGGGGGGCCCTAGATACGCAGTATTTT.

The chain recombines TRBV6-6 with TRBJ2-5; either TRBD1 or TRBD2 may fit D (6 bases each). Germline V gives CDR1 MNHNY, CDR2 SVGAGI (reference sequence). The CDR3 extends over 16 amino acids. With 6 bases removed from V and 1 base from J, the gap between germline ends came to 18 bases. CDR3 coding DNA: TGTGCCAGCAGAAAAGGGGGGCCTCCGATCCAAGAGACCCAGTACTTC. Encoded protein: CASRKGGPPIQETQYF.